This TCR beta chain was recorded in a study of identical twins. Germline loops: CDR1 DFQATT, CDR2 SNEGSKA (reference sequence). The CDR3 extends over 15 amino acids. V dropped 3 bases and J dropped 1 base, with 13 bases sitting between them. Study results and caveats: Memory repertoires showed no such pattern, whereas abundant cord blood beta clonotypes carried fewer insertions. Those out-of-frame alpha sequences shared by twins showed an excess of low generation probability. The authors noted that invariant MAIT and iNKT cells could partly confound zero-insertion analyses.

With respect to this clonotype: What it recognizes is unknown.

With template switching, a universal primer site was added, and the cDNA carried unique molecular identifiers. TCRdb redid the calling of the 5' RACE reads with MiXCR, one entry per CDR3 protein. This sample has 400,000 to 500,000 distinct CDR3 sequences, with less than 20% found just once. The sequenced material came from naive T cells sorted from blood. This rearrangement joins TRBV20-1 to TRBJ1-5; D gene ambiguous. This receptor was identified in a man between 50 and 59 years old in good health. CDR3 sequence: CSASSEFRSNQPQHF. CDR3 coding DNA: TGCAGTGCTAGCTCGGAATTCCGAAGCAATCAGCCCCAGCATTTT.